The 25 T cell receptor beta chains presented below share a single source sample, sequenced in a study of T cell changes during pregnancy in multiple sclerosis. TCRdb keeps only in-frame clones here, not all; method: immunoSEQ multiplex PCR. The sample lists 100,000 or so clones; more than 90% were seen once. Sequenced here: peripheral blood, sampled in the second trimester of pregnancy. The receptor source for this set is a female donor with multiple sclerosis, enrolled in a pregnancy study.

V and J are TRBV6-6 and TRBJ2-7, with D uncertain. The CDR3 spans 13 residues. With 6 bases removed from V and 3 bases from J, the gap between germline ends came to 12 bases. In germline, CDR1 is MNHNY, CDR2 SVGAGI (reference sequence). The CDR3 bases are TGTGCCAGCAGCCTACGAGCTGGCTACGAGCAGTACTTC. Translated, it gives CASSLRAGYEQYF.

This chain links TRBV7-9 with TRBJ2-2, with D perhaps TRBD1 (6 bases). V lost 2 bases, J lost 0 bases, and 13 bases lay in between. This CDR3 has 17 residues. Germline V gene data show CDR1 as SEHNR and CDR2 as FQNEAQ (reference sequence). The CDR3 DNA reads TGTGCCAGCAGCTTATTGGGGACACAGCCGAACACCGGGGAGCTGTTTTTT. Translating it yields CASSLLGTQPNTGELFF.

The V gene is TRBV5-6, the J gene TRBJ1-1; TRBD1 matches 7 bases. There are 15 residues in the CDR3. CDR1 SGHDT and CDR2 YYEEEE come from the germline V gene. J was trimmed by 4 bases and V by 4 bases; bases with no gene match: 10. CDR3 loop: CASSPPGQGGTEAFF. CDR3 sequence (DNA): TGTGCCAGCAGCCCACCGGGGCAGGGGGGCACTGAAGCTTTCTTT. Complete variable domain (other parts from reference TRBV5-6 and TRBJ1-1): DAGVTQSPTHLIKTRGQQVTLRCSPKSGHDTVSWYQQALGQGPQFIFQYYEEEERQRGNFPDRFSGHQFPNYSSELNVNALLLGDSALYLCASSPPGQGGTEAFFGQGTRLTVV.

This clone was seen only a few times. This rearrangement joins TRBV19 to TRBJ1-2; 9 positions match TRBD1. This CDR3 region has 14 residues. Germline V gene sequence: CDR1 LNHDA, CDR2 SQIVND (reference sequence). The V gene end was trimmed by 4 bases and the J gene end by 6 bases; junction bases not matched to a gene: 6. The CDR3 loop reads CASSTLRQGDGYTF. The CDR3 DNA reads TGTGCCAGTAGTACACTAAGACAGGGGGATGGCTACACCTTC.

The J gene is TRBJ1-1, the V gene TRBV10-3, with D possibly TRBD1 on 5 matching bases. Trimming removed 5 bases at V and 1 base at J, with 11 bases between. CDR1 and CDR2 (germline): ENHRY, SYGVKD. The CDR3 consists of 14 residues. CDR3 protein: CAISRGGTNTEAFF. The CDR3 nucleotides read TGTGCCATCAGTCGGGGAGGGACGAACACTGAAGCTTTCTTT.

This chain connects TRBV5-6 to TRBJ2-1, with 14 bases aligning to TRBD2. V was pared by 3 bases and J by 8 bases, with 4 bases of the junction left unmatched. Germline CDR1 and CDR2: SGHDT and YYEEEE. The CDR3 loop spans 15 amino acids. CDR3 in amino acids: CASSWGTSGGDEQFF. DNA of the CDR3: TGTGCCAGCAGCTGGGGGACTAGCGGGGGTGATGAGCAGTTCTTC.

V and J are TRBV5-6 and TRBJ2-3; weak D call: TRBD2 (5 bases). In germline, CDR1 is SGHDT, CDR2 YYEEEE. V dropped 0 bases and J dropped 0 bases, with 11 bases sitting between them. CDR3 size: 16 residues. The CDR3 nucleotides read TGTGCCAGCAGCTTGGGTCTGGACTCGAGCACAGATACGCAGTATTTT. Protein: CASSLGLDSSTDTQYF.

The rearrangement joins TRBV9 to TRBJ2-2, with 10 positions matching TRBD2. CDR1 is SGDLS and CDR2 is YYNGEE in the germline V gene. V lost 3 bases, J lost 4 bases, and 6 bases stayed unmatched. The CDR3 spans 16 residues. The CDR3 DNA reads TGTGCCAGCAGCGGTTGGACTAGCGGAACCACCGGGGAGCTGTTTTTT. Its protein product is CASSGWTSGTTGELFF.

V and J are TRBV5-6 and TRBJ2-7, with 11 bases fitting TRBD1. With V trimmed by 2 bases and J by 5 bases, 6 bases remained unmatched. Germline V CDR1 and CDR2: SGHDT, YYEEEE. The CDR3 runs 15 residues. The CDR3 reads CASSLPGTGGNEQYF. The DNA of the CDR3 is TGTGCCAGCAGCTTACCCGGGACAGGGGGTAACGAGCAGTACTTC.

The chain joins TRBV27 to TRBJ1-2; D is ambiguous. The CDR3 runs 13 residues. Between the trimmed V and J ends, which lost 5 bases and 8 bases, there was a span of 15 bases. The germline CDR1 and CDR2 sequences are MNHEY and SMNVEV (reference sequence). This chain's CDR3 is CASSHQREGGYTF. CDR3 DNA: TGTGCCAGCAGTCATCAAAGGGAGGGCGGCTACACCTTC.

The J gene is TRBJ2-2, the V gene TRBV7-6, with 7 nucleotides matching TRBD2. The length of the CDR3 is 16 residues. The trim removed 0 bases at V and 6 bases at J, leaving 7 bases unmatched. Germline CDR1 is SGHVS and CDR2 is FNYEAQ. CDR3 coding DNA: TGTGCCAGCAGCTTAGCCCTAGCGGAGGTCGCCGGGGAGCTGTTTTTT. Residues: CASSLALAEVAGELFF.

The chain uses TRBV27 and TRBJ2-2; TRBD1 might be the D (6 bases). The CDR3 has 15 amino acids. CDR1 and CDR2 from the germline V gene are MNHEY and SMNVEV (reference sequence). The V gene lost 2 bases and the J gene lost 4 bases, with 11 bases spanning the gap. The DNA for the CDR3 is TGTGCCAGCAGTTTAAGGCCAGGGGCCACCGGGGAGCTGTTTTTT. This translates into CASSLRPGATGELFF.

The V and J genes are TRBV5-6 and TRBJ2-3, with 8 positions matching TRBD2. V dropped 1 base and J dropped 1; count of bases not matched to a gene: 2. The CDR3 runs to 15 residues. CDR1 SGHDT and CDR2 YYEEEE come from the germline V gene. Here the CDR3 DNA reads TGTGCCAGCAGCTTGACGGGGGGGGGCACAGATACGCAGTATTTT. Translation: CASSLTGGGTDTQYF.

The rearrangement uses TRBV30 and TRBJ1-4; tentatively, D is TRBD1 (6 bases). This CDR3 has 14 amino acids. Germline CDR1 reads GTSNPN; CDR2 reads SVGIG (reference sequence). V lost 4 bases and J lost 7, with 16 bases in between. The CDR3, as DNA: TGTGCCTGGAAAGAACAGGGTCCGGTTGAAAAACTGTTTTTT. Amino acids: CAWKEQGPVEKLFF.

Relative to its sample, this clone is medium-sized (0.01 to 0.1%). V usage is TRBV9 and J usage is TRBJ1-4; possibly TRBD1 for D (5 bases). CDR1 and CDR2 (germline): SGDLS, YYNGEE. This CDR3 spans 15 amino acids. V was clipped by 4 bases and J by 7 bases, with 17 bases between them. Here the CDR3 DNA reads TGTGCCAGCAGCCCCCAAGGGGCGTATGGTGAAAAACTGTTTTTT. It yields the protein CASSPQGAYGEKLFF.

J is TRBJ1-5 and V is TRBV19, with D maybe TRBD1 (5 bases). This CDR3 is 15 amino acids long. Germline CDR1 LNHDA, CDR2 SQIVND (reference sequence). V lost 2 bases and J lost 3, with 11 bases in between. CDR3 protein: CASSIKGALNQPQHF. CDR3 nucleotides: TGTGCCAGTAGTATAAAAGGGGCCCTCAATCAGCCCCAGCATTTT.

CDR3 bases: TGTGCCAGCAGTTTTGGCGGGAGCGCTCCATACGAGCAGTACTTC. Encoded protein: CASSFGGSAPYEQYF. V usage is TRBV27 and J usage is TRBJ2-7; 7 bases map to TRBD2. The J segment lost 4 bases and the V segment lost 3 bases, leaving 9 bases of the junction unmatched. The CDR3 sequence is 15 residues long. CDR1 and CDR2 from the germline V gene are MNHEY and SMNVEV (reference sequence).

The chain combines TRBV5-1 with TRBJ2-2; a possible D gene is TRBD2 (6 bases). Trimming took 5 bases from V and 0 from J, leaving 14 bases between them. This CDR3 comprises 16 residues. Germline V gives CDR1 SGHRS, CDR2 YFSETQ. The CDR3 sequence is CASRSGTLANTGELFF. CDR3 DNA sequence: TGCGCCAGCAGGTCCGGGACTCTCGCGAACACCGGGGAGCTGTTTTTT.

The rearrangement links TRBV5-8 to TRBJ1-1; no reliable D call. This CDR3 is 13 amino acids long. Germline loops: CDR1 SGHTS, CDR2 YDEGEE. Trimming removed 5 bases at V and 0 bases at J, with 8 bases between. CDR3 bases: TGTGCCAGCAGTATAAGAGTGAACACTGAAGCTTTCTTT. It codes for CASSIRVNTEAFF.

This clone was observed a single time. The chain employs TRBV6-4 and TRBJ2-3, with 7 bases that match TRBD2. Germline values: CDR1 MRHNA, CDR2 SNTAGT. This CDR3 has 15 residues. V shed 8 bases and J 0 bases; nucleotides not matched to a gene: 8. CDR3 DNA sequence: TGTGCCAGCTCCCTTTCGCGGGAGAGCACAGATACGCAGTATTTT. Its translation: CASSLSRESTDTQYF.

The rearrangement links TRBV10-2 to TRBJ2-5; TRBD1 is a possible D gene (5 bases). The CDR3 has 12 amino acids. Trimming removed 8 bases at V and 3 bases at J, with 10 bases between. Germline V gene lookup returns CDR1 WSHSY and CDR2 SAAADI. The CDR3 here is CASHDSKETQYF. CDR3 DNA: TGCGCCAGCCACGACAGTAAAGAGACCCAGTACTTC.

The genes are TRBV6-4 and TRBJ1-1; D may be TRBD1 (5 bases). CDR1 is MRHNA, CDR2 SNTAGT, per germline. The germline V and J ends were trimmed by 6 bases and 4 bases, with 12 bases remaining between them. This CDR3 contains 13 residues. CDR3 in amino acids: CASRGQGGTEAFF. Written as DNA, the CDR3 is TGTGCCAGCAGAGGTCAGGGCGGCACTGAAGCTTTCTTT.

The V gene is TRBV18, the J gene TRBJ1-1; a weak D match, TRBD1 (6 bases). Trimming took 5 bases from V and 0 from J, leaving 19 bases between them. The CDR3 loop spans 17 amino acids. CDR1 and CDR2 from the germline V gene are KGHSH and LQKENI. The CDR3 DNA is TGTGCCAGCTCATCGATTCCGGGACACGGTATGAACACTGAAGCTTTCTTT. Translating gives CASSSIPGHGMNTEAFF.

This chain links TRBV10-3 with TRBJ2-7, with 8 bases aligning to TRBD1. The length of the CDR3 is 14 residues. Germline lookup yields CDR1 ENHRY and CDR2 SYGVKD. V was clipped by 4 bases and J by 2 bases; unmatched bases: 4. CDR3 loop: CAISGGTGAYEQYF. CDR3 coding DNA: TGTGCCATCAGTGGGGGGACAGGCGCCTACGAGCAGTACTTC.

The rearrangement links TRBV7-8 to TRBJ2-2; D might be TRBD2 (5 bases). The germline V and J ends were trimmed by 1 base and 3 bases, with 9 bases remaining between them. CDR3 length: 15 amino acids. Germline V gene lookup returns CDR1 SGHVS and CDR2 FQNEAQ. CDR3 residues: CASSLDWRDTGELFF. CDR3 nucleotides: TGTGCCAGCAGCTTAGATTGGCGGGACACCGGGGAGCTGTTTTTT.